This T cell receptor beta chain was sequenced in a study of OX40 agonist ivuxolimab in advanced cancers. A note on the overall study: Ivuxolimab was an agonistic, fully human IgG2 monoclonal antibody directed against OX40 (CD134), a costimulatory receptor. Intravenous ivuxolimab was administered to patients every 2 weeks at six dose levels: 0.01, 0.1, 0.3, 1.5, 3 and 10 mg/kg. Of the approximately 54 dose-escalation patients, hepatocellular carcinoma was present in about 19, melanoma in around 15, renal cell carcinoma in 9 and head and neck cancer in 9. In the dose-escalation cohort, 82.7% of patients were male, and the mean age was roughly 60 years, with a range of roughly 23 to 85. Prior anti-PD-1, anti-PD-L1 or anti-CTLA-4 therapy was permitted, and checkpoint inhibitors had been received by about 44% of dose-escalation patients. Partial responses were achieved by three dose-escalation patients, of whom one had hepatocellular carcinoma and two had cutaneous melanoma. Peripheral TCRbeta sequencing was intended to test whether TCR sequence diversity was altered and clonal T-cell expansion was caused by ivuxolimab. The monotherapy dose-escalation portion (N of about 50 patients) of the phase I ivuxolimab trial is reported in the paper.

The V and J ends are trimmed by 2 bases and 3 bases, leaving 8 bases between them. Per the germline V gene (reference sequence), MNHEY is the CDR1 and SMNVEV is the CDR2. Including cysteine and phenylalanine, the CDR3 has 14 amino acids. Kept here is only the CDR3 DNA, which spans 42 bases and is read in frame from base 1. This clone is categorized as medium-sized (0.01 to 0.1%). No cognate antigen has been identified for it. No much larger clone exists at a distance of one base, and base qualities are not known. Other DNA sequences in this sample translate to the same CDR3. The trial excluded patients who had a history of autoimmune disease or were on systemic immunosuppression. Peripheral blood for TCR sequencing was drawn from every dose cohort at baseline, at cycle 4 day 1 and at cycle 7 day 1. The samples were drawn from a first-in-human, open-label, multicenter phase I dose-escalation trial of ivuxolimab. Adults with locally advanced or metastatic melanoma, renal cell, hepatocellular, or head and neck squamous cell carcinoma were enrolled in the trial. Before TCR sequencing, CD4+ T cells and CD8+ T cells were sorted from peripheral blood as separate populations.

For sequencing of the TCRbeta CDR3 region, genomic DNA was extracted from the sorted cells. The immunoSEQ Assay was used to sequence the TCRbeta CDR3 regions. TCRdb provides this immuneACCESS table in a form limited to in-frame rearrangements. Some clones are lacking; in checked studies, under half of them reflect an unresolved V gene, and why the rest are absent is not known. For this sample the table gives about 12,000 clones, of which roughly 81% were detected only once. The top ten clonotypes cover more than 13% of the sample. Broader findings and caveats from the paper: Clonal expansion of both CD4+ and CD8+ blood T cells was observed from baseline to week 6 at doses 0.1 to 3.0 mg/kg. Low levels of normalized T-cell clonal expansion were also seen in some patients who did not respond. After ivuxolimab, expanded clones were on average more numerous among CD8+ T cells than among CD4+ T cells. In the 0.1-3.0 mg/kg groups, partial responders had among the lowest normalized peripheral clonal expansion, particularly in CD8+ T cells. Which antigens the clonally expanded peripheral T cells were specific for was not determined.

The chain joins TRBV27 to TRBJ2-1; the D segment could be TRBD1, given 5 matching bases. This sample comprised CD4+ or CD8+ T cells sorted from blood, obtained in a trial of the OX40 agonist ivuxolimab. The TCR originated in an adult with an advanced solid tumor such as melanoma, head and neck, liver or kidney cancer. The nucleotides are TGTGCCAGCAGTTTAGCACAGGACTACAATGAGCAGTTCTTC. Its translation is CASSLAQDYNEQFF.